These 20 T cell receptor beta chains share one sample of origin, sequenced in a study of neurological immune-mediated disorders. One entry per CDR3 protein results from TCRdb running MiXCR on the 5' RACE reads. This repertoire shows 100,000 to 150,000 distinct CDR3 sequences, 3% to 3.5% found once; its top ten account for about 1.2%. The sequencing sample was made of PBMCs. These receptor sequences come from a woman aged 25 to 39 with multiple sclerosis.

This clonotype was recorded at least ten times. This chain joins TRBV13 and TRBJ1-1, with D unresolved. Germline assignment: CDR1 PRHDT and CDR2 FYEKMQ (reference sequence). This CDR3 comprises 14 residues. V shed 2 bases and J shed 1 base, with 8 bases lying between them. CDR3 sequence: CASSLSWTNTEAFF. CDR3 DNA: TGTGCCAGCAGCTTAAGCTGGACGAACACTGAAGCTTTCTTT.

This clonotype came up many times. The CDR3 loop is CASSSTGDEQYF. CDR3 DNA sequence: TGTGCCAGCAGTTCGACAGGGGACGAGCAGTACTTC. The chain recombines TRBV6-5 with TRBJ2-7, with 8 bases that match TRBD1. The CDR3 is 12 amino acids. Germline V gene data show CDR1 as MNHEY and CDR2 as SVGAGI. Trimming at V came to 4 bases and at J to 5 bases, leaving 1 base not matched to a gene.

At least ten counts were recorded for this clonotype. CDR3 bases: TGTGCCAGCCAGGGTCGGGACAGGAGCCTCTACGAGCAGTACTTC. It codes for CASQGRDRSLYEQYF. This chain connects TRBV5-5 to TRBJ2-7; TRBD1 matches 8 bases. J gave up 3 bases and V 7 bases, and 12 bases lay outside the gene matches. Germline-derived CDR1 and CDR2 are SGHKS and YYEKEE (reference sequence). The CDR3 contains 15 residues.

The sample holds many counts of this clonotype. The genes are TRBV12-3 or TRBV12-4 and TRBJ1-5; no clear D gene. Trimming left V 5 bases short and J 5 bases short, with 13 bases between. This CDR3 is built from 14 residues. The CDR3 reads CASSLTEGYQPQHF. CDR3 in DNA: TGTGCCAGCAGTCTGACGGAAGGGTATCAGCCCCAGCATTTT.

This clonotype was recorded many times. The CDR3 sequence is CASTQTETGELFF. The CDR3 nucleotides read TGTGCCAGCACTCAGACGGAAACCGGGGAGCTGTTTTTT. The chain carries TRBV12-3 or TRBV12-4 and TRBJ2-2, with unresolved D. The ends were cut back, 7 bases at V and 5 bases at J, with 11 bases in the middle. The CDR3 has 13 residues.

This clonotype was counted at least ten times. V is TRBV9 and J is TRBJ2-3; 9 positions agree with TRBD2. After removal of 0 bases from V and 0 bases from J, the junction contained 8 bases not matched to a gene. Germline V gene lookup returns CDR1 SGDLS and CDR2 YYNGEE. The CDR3 runs to 18 residues. The CDR3 nucleotides read TGTGCCAGCAGCGTAGAAGCGGGAGGCTCTACAAGCACAGATACGCAGTATTTT. Its protein product is CASSVEAGGSTSTDTQYF.

This clonotype was recorded at least ten times. The V and J genes are TRBV4-1 and TRBJ1-4; D not resolved. The ends were cut back, 4 bases at V and 5 bases at J, with 17 bases in the middle. Germline CDR1 is MGHRA and CDR2 is YSYEKL. CDR3 length: 16 residues. CDR3 loop: CASSRSVGAANEKLFF. The CDR3 DNA follows: TGCGCCAGCAGCCGCAGTGTCGGAGCAGCAAATGAAAAACTGTTTTTT.

This clonotype has a count of ten or more. The chain uses TRBV20-1 and TRBJ1-2; TRBD1 aligns across 8 bases. There are 17 residues in the CDR3. Germline CDR1 is DFQATT and CDR2 is SNEGSKA (reference sequence). The V segment lost 3 bases and the J segment 6 bases; nucleotides outside the gene matches: 18. The CDR3 protein is CSASIDPGQETGDGYTF. The CDR3 coding sequence is TGCAGTGCTAGTATAGATCCGGGACAGGAGACTGGCGATGGCTACACCTTC.

This clonotype has ten or more counts. The rearrangement uses TRBV10-3 and TRBJ1-1; D remains ambiguous. The germline V gene encodes CDR1 ENHRY and CDR2 SYGVKD. The CDR3 spans 15 residues. V lost 0 bases, J lost 5 bases, and 13 bases lay in between. The CDR3 DNA reads as TGTGCCATCAGTGAGTCCTTTAGCAGAGGGACTGAAGCTTTCTTT. It specifies CAISESFSRGTEAFF.

Ten or more counts support this clonotype. The J gene is TRBJ2-2, the V gene TRBV20-1, with a weak D call TRBD1 (6 bases). Germline assignment: CDR1 DFQATT and CDR2 SNEGSKA (reference sequence). The CDR3 has 14 residues. V was clipped by 6 bases and J by 0 bases, with 11 bases between them. CDR3 protein: CSAHDRTNTGELFF. The CDR3 bases are TGCAGTGCCCACGACAGGACGAACACCGGGGAGCTGTTTTTT.

A few counts support this clonotype. This chain uses TRBV30 with TRBJ2-1; 9 nucleotides align to TRBD2. The CDR3 covers 13 residues. Germline lookup yields CDR1 GTSNPN and CDR2 SVGIG (reference sequence). V shed 4 bases, J shed 2 bases, and the junction held 0 bases outside the gene matches. CDR3 sequence (DNA): TGTGCCTGGACTAGCGGGGCCTACAATGAGCAGTTCTTC. Protein product: CAWTSGAYNEQFF.

This clonotype appeared many times. The genes are TRBV20-1 and TRBJ1-5; TRBD1 matches 7 bases. Germline-derived CDR1 and CDR2 are DFQATT and SNEGSKA (reference sequence). V shed 3 bases and J 0 bases; nucleotides not matched to a gene: 8. The length of the CDR3 is 16 residues. The CDR3 reads CSARDGQEYSNQPQHF. The CDR3 coding sequence is TGCAGTGCTAGGGACGGACAGGAGTATAGCAATCAGCCCCAGCATTTT.

In its sample, this clonotype was seen many times. The genes are TRBV27 and TRBJ2-1; TRBD2 matches 11 bases. Germline loops: CDR1 MNHEY, CDR2 SMNVEV (reference sequence). Trimming cost V 1 base and J 4 bases; bases outside gene matches: 6. CDR3 length: 17 amino acids. This CDR3 is CASSLLASGRRYNEQFF. CDR3 coding DNA: TGTGCCAGCAGTTTATTGGCTAGCGGGAGGAGGTACAATGAGCAGTTCTTC.

Ten or more counts support this clonotype. V gene TRBV20-1 combines with J gene TRBJ2-7; 13 bases agree with TRBD2. V lost 3 bases to trimming and J lost 3 bases; unmatched junction nucleotides: 2. Germline CDR1 DFQATT, CDR2 SNEGSKA (reference sequence). The CDR3 contains 14 residues. Here the CDR3 reads CSARGLAGNYEQYF. Written as DNA, the CDR3 is TGCAGTGCTAGGGGACTAGCGGGAAACTACGAGCAGTACTTC.

This clonotype was picked up many times. V gene TRBV9 combines with J gene TRBJ1-1; no firm D call. This CDR3 is built from 14 residues. V gave up 0 bases and J gave up 4 bases, with 10 bases separating them. Germline V lookup: CDR1 SGDLS, CDR2 YYNGEE. As DNA, the CDR3 is TGTGCCAGCAGCGTAGGTCTGGGGATCACTGAAGCTTTCTTT. It is translated as CASSVGLGITEAFF.

This clonotype has at least ten counts. CDR3 amino acids: CASSYELVNQPQHF. The CDR3 nucleotides are TGTGCCAGCAGTTATGAGTTAGTAAATCAGCCCCAGCATTTT. The rearrangement uses TRBV6-2 or TRBV6-3 and TRBJ1-5; D is undetermined. The CDR3 is made up of 14 amino acids. Germline V gives CDR1 MNHEY, CDR2 SVGEGT. The V end lost 3 bases, the J end lost 4 bases, and 10 bases lay between the germline ends.

This clonotype came up many times. The chain carries TRBV20-1 and TRBJ1-4; the D is unclear. The CDR3 runs 13 residues. Per germline, CDR1 DFQATT and CDR2 SNEGSKA (reference sequence). The V end lost 2 bases, the J end lost 1 base, and 5 bases lay between the germline ends. The CDR3 region is CSARWGTNEKLFF. The CDR3, as DNA: TGCAGTGCTAGATGGGGAACTAATGAAAAACTGTTTTTT.

Ten or more counts support this clonotype. The V call is TRBV14, the J call TRBJ2-7; TRBD1 matches 7 bases. Germline V lookup: CDR1 SGHDN, CDR2 FVKESK. The CDR3 spans 15 residues. The J segment lost 2 bases and the V segment lost 0 bases, leaving 4 bases of the junction unmatched. The CDR3 spells CASSQEQGWPYEQYF. The CDR3 DNA is TGTGCCAGCAGCCAAGAACAGGGGTGGCCCTACGAGCAGTACTTC.

A remark on this clonotype: A much more abundant neighbour one base away suggests this may be a read error. The V and J genes are TRBV5-1 and TRBJ2-1; 7 nucleotides match TRBD1. CDR1 is SGHRS, CDR2 YFSETQ, per germline. Trimming at V came to 0 bases and at J to 12 bases, leaving 6 bases not matched to a gene. This CDR3 region has 13 residues. The CDR3 loop is CASSLAGGVAQFF. In nucleotides, the CDR3 is TGCGCCAGCAGCTTGGCAGGGGGTGTTGCGCAGTTCTTC.

This clonotype was observed many times. The rearrangement uses TRBV15 and TRBJ1-2, with 7 nucleotides matching TRBD1. The V segment lost 5 bases and the J segment 4 bases; nucleotides outside the gene matches: 4. The CDR3 loop spans 13 amino acids. Germline V gene data show CDR1 as LNHNV and CDR2 as YYDKDF (reference sequence). The CDR3 loop reads CATSGTGVYGYTF. CDR3 coding DNA: TGTGCCACCAGCGGAACAGGGGTCTATGGCTACACCTTC.